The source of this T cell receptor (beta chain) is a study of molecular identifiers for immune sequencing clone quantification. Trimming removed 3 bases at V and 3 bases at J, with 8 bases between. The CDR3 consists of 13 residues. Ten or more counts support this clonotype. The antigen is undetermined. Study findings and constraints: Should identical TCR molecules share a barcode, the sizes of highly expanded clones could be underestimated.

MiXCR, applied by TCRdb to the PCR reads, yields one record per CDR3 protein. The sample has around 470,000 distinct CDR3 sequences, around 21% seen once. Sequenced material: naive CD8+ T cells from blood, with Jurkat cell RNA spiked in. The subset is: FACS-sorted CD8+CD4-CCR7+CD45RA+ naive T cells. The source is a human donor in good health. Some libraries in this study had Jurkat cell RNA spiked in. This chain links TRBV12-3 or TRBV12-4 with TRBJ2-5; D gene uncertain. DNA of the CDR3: TGTGCCAGCAGTTTCGGTCAGAAAGAGACCCAGTACTTC. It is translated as CASSFGQKETQYF.